Included here is one TCR beta chain sequence, with context. Allocation to cohorts depended on clinical history reported by the participants. This record belongs to a study of blood T cell repertoires in COVID-19. Per the original methods: Amplified reference gene primers provided the basis for estimating nucleated cell counts. TCRdb's table, derived via immunoSEQ multiplex PCR, lists solely in-frame clones and lacks some. V, J and clone size reflect that table, while D and trimming were determined from the DNA. The data show 300,000 to 400,000 clones, with 86% seen just once and 4% to 5% held by the top ten. The CDR3 has 15 amino acids. Trimming left V 6 bases short and J 6 bases short, with 17 bases between. The V gene's germline CDR1 is LNHDA and CDR2 SQIVND (reference sequence).

This receptor was identified in a woman in her thirties or forties with acute COVID-19. Source material: PBMCs or T cells enriched from blood (not recorded which). This chain uses TRBV19 with TRBJ2-2; D is perhaps TRBD2 (7 bases). In DNA, the CDR3 is TGTGCCAGTAGATGGGGGGGCTTAATGGCCGGGGAGCTGTTTTTT. Its translation: CASRWGGLMAGELFF.